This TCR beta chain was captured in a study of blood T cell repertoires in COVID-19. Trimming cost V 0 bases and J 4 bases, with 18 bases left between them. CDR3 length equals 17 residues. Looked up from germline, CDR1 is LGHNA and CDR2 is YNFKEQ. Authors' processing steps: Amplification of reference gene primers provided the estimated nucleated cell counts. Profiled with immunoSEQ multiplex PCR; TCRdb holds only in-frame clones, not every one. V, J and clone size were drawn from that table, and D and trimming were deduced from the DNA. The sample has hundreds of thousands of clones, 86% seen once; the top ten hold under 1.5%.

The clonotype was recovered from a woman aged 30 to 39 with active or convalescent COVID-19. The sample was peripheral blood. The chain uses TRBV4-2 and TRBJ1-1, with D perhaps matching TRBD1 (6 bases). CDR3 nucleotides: TGTGCCAGCAGCCAAGATCTCAACCAGGGGTCGGGCACTGAAGCTTTCTTT. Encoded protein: CASSQDLNQGSGTEAFF.